This T cell receptor beta chain derives from a study of regulatory T cells (dated by TCRdb to 2016 to 2018). A note on the overall study: Between CD3G-deficient patients and healthy controls, the study compared T-cell receptor beta repertoires in sorted regulatory T cells, conventional CD4+ T cells and CD8+ T cells.

Turning to this clone: The antigen this receptor binds is unknown. Base qualities were left out, and no much larger clone turns up one base away.

Here is what the overall study found, with its caveats: Hydrophobic residues at CDR3 positions 6 and 7 were enriched in conventional CD4+ T cells from CD3G-deficient patients, which suggests more self-reactive specificities. In patients, repertoires had restricted unique TRB V-J pairs and skewed V and J gene usage, with regulatory T cells showing the most marked changes.

The multiplex PCR used 52 forward TRBV primers and 13 reverse TRBJ primers, with assay-based and computational corrections for amplification bias. Rearranged TRB loci were amplified from genomic DNA by multiplex PCR within the immunoSEQ assay. TRB amplicons were sequenced on an Illumina HiSeq platform. The study's own analysis went as follows. Raw sequences were error-filtered and aligned to reference gene sequences by custom algorithms and were subsequently analyzed with the immunoSEQ online tools. The frequencies of productive and nonproductive TRB rearrangements were evaluated among unique sequences as well as among total sequences. Hydrophobicity and amino acid composition of residues 6 and 7 within the TRB CDR3 were used to estimate the potential for self-reactivity. Group comparisons used t tests, Mann-Whitney tests or two-way ANOVA run in Prism software. The clones in this table, taken by TCRdb from immuneACCESS, are in-frame only. Not every clone is retained; where verified, under half of the shortfall comes from an unresolved V gene, and the cause of the rest is unknown. V and J calls and clone size come straight from that table; D and trimming were deduced from the DNA. A total of 25,000 to 40,000 clones appear in this sample, roughly 92% of them only once. The ten largest make up about 0.96% of the sample.

The junction carries 14 bases between V and J, which are trimmed by 1 base and 4 bases respectively. According to the germline V gene, CDR1 reads MNHNS and CDR2 reads SASEGT. From the cysteine up to the phenylalanine, the CDR3 has a length of 16 residues. This entry keeps only the CDR3 DNA: 48 bases, framed from base 1. All CD3G-deficient patients had evidence of autoimmunity, which was more severe in two of the patients. At testing, patients were between 2 and 39 years old and showed lower naive and higher memory CD4+ and CD8+ T-cell proportions. CD4+ cells were FACS-sorted into CD25-high CD127-low regulatory T cells and CD25-low CD127-high conventional CD4+ T cells. About six individuals with CD3G deficiency made up the patient group. Patient samples and clinical data came from an international physician network spanning the United States, Europe and Asia. Ficoll density separation was used to isolate peripheral blood mononuclear cells.

Input material: conventional CD4+ T cells sorted from blood. Recombination linked TRBV6-1 to TRBJ2-1; the best D guess is TRBD1, with 6 bases matching. This receptor was obtained from a child under 10 years old with CD3G deficiency. The CDR3 protein sequence reads: CASSEVPGHFYNEQFF. The DNA sequence is TGTGCCAGCAGTGAAGTCCCGGGACATTTTTACAATGAGCAGTTCTTC.